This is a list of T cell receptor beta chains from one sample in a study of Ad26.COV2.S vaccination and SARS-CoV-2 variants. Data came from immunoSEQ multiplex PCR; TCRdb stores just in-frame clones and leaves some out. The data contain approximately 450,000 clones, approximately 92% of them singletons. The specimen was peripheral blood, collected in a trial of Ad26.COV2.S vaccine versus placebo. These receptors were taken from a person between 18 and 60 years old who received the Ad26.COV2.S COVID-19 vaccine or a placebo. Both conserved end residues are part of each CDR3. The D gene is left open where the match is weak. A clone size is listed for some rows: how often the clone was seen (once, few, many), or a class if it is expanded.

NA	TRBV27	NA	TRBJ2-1	TGTGCCAGCAGCTCAGGACTTAGAGGAGGTTGGAGCTCCTACAATGAGCAGTTCTTC	CASSSGLRGGWSSYNEQFF
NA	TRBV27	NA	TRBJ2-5	TGTGCCAGCAGCTCGTTGGGGACCAGCCAAGAGACCCAGTACTTC	CASSSLGTSQETQYF
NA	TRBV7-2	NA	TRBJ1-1	TGTGCCAGCAGCTTAGCGTCGTACACTGAAGCTTTCTTT	CASSLASYTEAFF
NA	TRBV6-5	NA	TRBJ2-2	TGTGCCAGCAGTTTCCAGGGCACCGGGGAGCTGTTTTTT	CASSFQGTGELFF
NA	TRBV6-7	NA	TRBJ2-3	TGTGCCAGCAGTTACTCGATAACGGACCGGGGGTCAGATACGCAGTATTTT	CASSYSITDRGSDTQYF
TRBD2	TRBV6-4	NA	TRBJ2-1	TGTGCCAGCAGTGCTAGCGGGAATAGGGGCAATGAGCAGTTCTTC	CASSASGNRGNEQFF
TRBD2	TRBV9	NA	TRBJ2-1	TGTGCCAGCAGCGTAGGGCTAGCGGACAATGAGCAGTTCTTC	CASSVGLADNEQFF
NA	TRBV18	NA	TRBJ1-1	TGTGCCAGCTCAGGCGGGCAGGGAGTTTTCACTGAAGCTTTCTTT	CASSGGQGVFTEAFF
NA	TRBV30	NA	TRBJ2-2	TGTGCCGGGAGATCGAACACCGGGGAGCTGTTTTTT	CAGRSNTGELFF
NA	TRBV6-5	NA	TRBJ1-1	TGTGCCAGCAACCGAAACAGGGTGGGTGAAGCTTTCTTT	CASNRNRVGEAFF
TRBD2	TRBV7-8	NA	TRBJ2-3	TGTGCCAGCATCCGTGGGGGGGAGACCACAGATACGCAGTATTTT	CASIRGGETTDTQYF
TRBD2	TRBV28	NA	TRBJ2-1	TGTGCCAGCAGTTTTCCGACTAGCGGGAGTAATGAGCAGTTCTTC	CASSFPTSGSNEQFF
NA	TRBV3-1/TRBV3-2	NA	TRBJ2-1	TGTGCCAGCAGCCAAGATACTCTCTCCTACAATGAGCAGTTCTTC	CASSQDTLSYNEQFF
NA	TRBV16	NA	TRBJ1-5	TGTGCCAGCAGCCAATGGCCGGGAAATAGCAATCAGCCCCAGCATTTT	CASSQWPGNSNQPQHF
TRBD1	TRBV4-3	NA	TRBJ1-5	TGCGCCAGCAGCCCGGACAGGGATCAGCCCCAGCATTTT	CASSPDRDQPQHF
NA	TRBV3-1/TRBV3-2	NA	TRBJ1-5	TGTGCCAGCAGCCAAGGGGTCCCGGGGGATCAGCCCCAGCATTTT	CASSQGVPGDQPQHF
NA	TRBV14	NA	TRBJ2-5	TGTGCCAGCAGCCAAGATCTGGGGGGGCCGACCCAGTACTTC	CASSQDLGGPTQYF
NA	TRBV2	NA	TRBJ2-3	TGTGCCAGCAGTGGAGCGGTAGATACGCAGTATTTT	CASSGAVDTQYF
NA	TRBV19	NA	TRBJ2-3	TGTGCCAGTAGCCCCGGAGGGGTCGTTGGCACAGATACGCAGTATTTT	CASSPGGVVGTDTQYF
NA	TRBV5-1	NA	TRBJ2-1	TGCGCCAGCAGCTTGGTAAGCGGGTCCTACAATGAGCAGTTCTTC	CASSLVSGSYNEQFF
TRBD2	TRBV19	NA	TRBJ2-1	TGTGCCAGTAGTATAGATCTGACTAGCGGGAGTAGGAATGAGCAGTTCTTC	CASSIDLTSGSRNEQFF
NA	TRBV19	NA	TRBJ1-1	TGTGCCAGTAAGACGGGGGCTGAAGCTTTCTTT	CASKTGAEAFF
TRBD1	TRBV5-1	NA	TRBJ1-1	TGCGCCAGCAGCTTTAGGGGACAGGGAGGAGCAGGGACTGAAGCTTTCTTT	CASSFRGQGGAGTEAFF
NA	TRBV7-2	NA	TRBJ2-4	TGTGCCAGCAGCCCCAGACTTGTGGGTGACATTCAGTACTTC	CASSPRLVGDIQYF
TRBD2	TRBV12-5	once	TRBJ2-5	TGTGCTAGTGCTTTGAGAACTAGCGGGAGTAGGGACCAAGAGACCCAGTACTTC	CASALRTSGSRDQETQYF
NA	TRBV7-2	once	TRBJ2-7	TGTGCCAGCAGCTTAGTGGGTGTGGAGCAGTACTTC	CASSLVGVEQYF
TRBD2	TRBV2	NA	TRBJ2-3	TGTGCCAGCAGTGAGGGACTAGCGGGAGTAGATACGCAGTATTTT	CASSEGLAGVDTQYF
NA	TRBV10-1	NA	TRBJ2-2	TGCGCCAGCAGTGAGTCTTACACCGGGGAGCTGTTTTTT	CASSESYTGELFF
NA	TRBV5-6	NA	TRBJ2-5	TGTGCCAGCAGCTTGGGGGGACCGGGGAAGACCCAGTACTTC	CASSLGGPGKTQYF
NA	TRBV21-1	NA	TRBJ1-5	TGTGCCAGCAGCAAAAGCCGCGCAGCAGGGAGCTACAATCAGCCCCAGCATTTT	CASSKSRAAGSYNQPQHF
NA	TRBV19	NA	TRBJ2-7	TGTGCCAGTAGTCTGGGACTTACTTACGAGCAGTACTTC	CASSLGLTYEQYF
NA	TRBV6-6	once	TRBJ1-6	TGTGCCAGCAGTTACCATACTGAGAGGGGTTCACCCCTCCACTTT	CASSYHTERGSPLHF